This entry lists 7 T cell receptor beta chains sequenced from one sample in a study of shared clonotypes between healthy human individuals. Naive CD8 cells comprised CD45RO-negative, CCR7-positively selected cells, excluding terminally differentiated effector memory CD45RA+ cells. Sequencing was performed with immunoSEQ multiplex PCR; in TCRdb, only in-frame clones are kept and a portion is missing. The top ten hold less than 1.5% of the sample, which has some 1,900,000 clones, 85% to 95% seen once. The sample was naive CD8+ T cells sorted from blood. The receptors here all came from a man between 18 and 29 years old in good health.

The chain combines TRBV27 with TRBJ1-1; D gene unclear. Germline V lookup: CDR1 MNHEY, CDR2 SMNVEV (reference sequence). V lost 2 bases and J lost 1, with 14 bases in between. The CDR3 spans 16 residues. CDR3 sequence reads: CASSLSFYGPNTEAFF. DNA of the CDR3: TGTGCCAGCAGTTTAAGTTTCTACGGACCGAACACTGAAGCTTTCTTT.

The chain carries TRBV19 and TRBJ1-2, with a tentative D call TRBD1 (5 bases). This CDR3 has 12 amino acids. Trimming removed 4 bases at V and 5 bases at J, with 8 bases between. Germline assignment: CDR1 LNHDA and CDR2 SQIVND (reference sequence). CDR3 region: CASSNGAYGYTF. The CDR3 DNA sequence: TGTGCCAGTAGTAACGGGGCGTATGGCTACACCTTC. Filled out from reference TRBV19 and TRBJ1-2, the complete variable domain reads DGGITQSPKYLFRKEGQNVTLSCEQNLNHDAMYWYRQDPGQGLRLIYYSQIVNDFQKGDIAEGYSVSREKKESFPLTVTSAQKNPTAFYLCASSNGAYGYTFGSGTRLTVV.

The chain recombines TRBV10-1 with TRBJ2-4; 10 bases map to TRBD1. Germline trimming cut 5 bases from V and 6 bases from J; bases unmatched to any gene: 13. CDR3 length: 17 residues. Germline CDR1 reads WNHNN; CDR2 reads SYGVQD (reference sequence). Here the CDR3 DNA reads TGCGCCAGCAGTCCATTTAAAGACAGGGGGCCCAGAAACATTCAGTACTTC. Encoded protein: CASSPFKDRGPRNIQYF.

As regards this clone: This specimen includes other DNA sequences encoding the same CDR3. The chain recombines TRBV19 with TRBJ1-1; 8 positions match TRBD1. Germline V gene lookup returns CDR1 LNHDA and CDR2 SQIVND (reference sequence). Trimming removed 3 bases from V and 2 bases from J; junction bases left unmatched: 2. This CDR3 comprises 14 residues. The CDR3 loop is CASSIGQGNTEAFF. The DNA for the CDR3 is TGTGCCAGTAGTATTGGACAGGGCAACACTGAAGCTTTCTTT. Looking up the rest from reference TRBV19 and TRBJ1-1 gives the full variable domain: DGGITQSPKYLFRKEGQNVTLSCEQNLNHDAMYWYRQDPGQGLRLIYYSQIVNDFQKGDIAEGYSVSREKKESFPLTVTSAQKNPTAFYLCASSIGQGNTEAFFGQGTRLTVV.

The chain couples TRBV5-5 to TRBJ2-3; TRBD1 agrees at 8 bases. Germline trimming cut 2 bases from V and 3 bases from J; bases unmatched to any gene: 8. In germline, CDR1 is SGHKS, CDR2 YYEKEE (reference sequence). The CDR3 loop spans 16 amino acids. The CDR3, as DNA: TGTGCCAGCAGCTTTGACCAGGGGGCATTAACAGATACGCAGTATTTT. Encoded protein: CASSFDQGALTDTQYF.

V is TRBV4-2 and J is TRBJ1-2; D not resolved. Trimming removed 0 bases at V and 0 bases at J, with 11 bases between. CDR3 length equals 16 residues. CDR1 LGHNA and CDR2 YNFKEQ come from the germline V gene. The CDR3 sequence is CASSQDGEVTNYGYTF. CDR3 in DNA: TGTGCCAGCAGCCAAGATGGCGAGGTTACTAACTATGGCTACACCTTC.

J is TRBJ2-1 and V is TRBV10-2, with 9 bases aligning to TRBD2. J gave up 7 bases and V 6 bases, and 4 bases lay outside the gene matches. This CDR3 region has 13 residues. CDR1 is WSHSY and CDR2 is SAAADI in the germline V gene. As DNA, the CDR3 is TGCGCCAGCAGCCCGACTAGCGGAAATGAGCAGTTCTTC. It specifies CASSPTSGNEQFF.